The following is a T cell receptor beta chain sequence with its context. Antigen specificity is unknown. Germline V gene data show CDR1 as SEHNR and CDR2 as FQNEAQ (reference sequence). Deletions cut 4 bases from V and 4 bases from J, with 19 bases between. CDR3 length: 16 amino acids. The sample belongs to a study of post-analysis software for immune sequencing data. Study-level points and caveats: Controls showed significantly higher normalized Chao1 diversity than did multiple sclerosis patients. Patients had higher frequencies than controls of five TRBV segments, including TRBV5-6, TRBV5-1 and TRBV20-1. Under F measure analysis, samples from one preparation batch co-clustered strongly.

Incorporated into the TCR beta cDNA libraries were unique molecular identifiers, which served to reduce PCR and sequencing biases. In TCRdb, the PCR reads were re-called with MiXCR into one record per CDR3 protein. Here the sample spans approximately 460,000 distinct CDR3 sequences, around 40% being singletons. Material for sequencing was blood. The receptor was isolated from a girl aged 5-17 years with multiple sclerosis. The chain employs TRBV7-9 and TRBJ2-5; possible D gene TRBD1, 6 bases. CDR3 nucleotide sequence: TGTGCCAGCAGCTATAGGGCCGGGACAACACGAGAGACCCAGTACTTC. Its translation: CASSYRAGTTRETQYF.